The 17 T cell receptor beta chains listed next were all sequenced from one sample in a study of T-cell reconstitution after alpha-beta-depleted transplantation in children. This sample's TCRbeta library carried unique molecular identifier barcodes. TCRdb itself ran the PCR reads through MiXCR, one entry per CDR3 protein. In the table there are about 360,000 distinct CDR3 sequences, 13% of which are singletons. Sequences were derived from PBMCs, sampled from the stem cell graft. All receptors derive from a human donor who donated a stem cell graft to a child with Fanconi anemia.

The chain has TRBV29-1 and TRBJ1-6, with 9 bases lining up with TRBD1. There are 16 residues in the CDR3. Per germline, CDR1 SQVTM and CDR2 ANQGSEA. V lost 8 bases, J lost 0 bases, and 8 bases stayed unmatched. CDR3 DNA sequence: TGCAGCCCCGGGACAGGGAAACCCTCCTATAATTCACCCCTCCACTTT. This gives the protein CSPGTGKPSYNSPLHF.

The rearrangement joins TRBV29-1 to TRBJ2-1; 11 bases fit TRBD2. CDR1 is SQVTM and CDR2 is ANQGSEA in the germline V gene. The CDR3 extends over 13 amino acids. V shed 5 bases, J shed 8 bases, and the junction held 5 bases outside the gene matches. The CDR3 DNA sequence: TGCAGCGTTAATAGCGGGGGGGCACATGAGCAGTTCTTC. This translates into CSVNSGGAHEQFF.

This clonotype showed up just a few times. V and J are TRBV7-6 and TRBJ2-1; 10 bases are a match to TRBD2. CDR1 and CDR2 from the germline V gene are SGHVS and FNYEAQ. Germline trimming cut 0 bases from V and 9 bases from J; bases unmatched to any gene: 8. This CDR3 has 16 amino acids. The CDR3 DNA sequence: TGTGCCAGCAGCTTAGCGCTACTTAGCGGGGGGTTTGAGCAGTTCTTC. Encoded protein: CASSLALLSGGFEQFF.

The chain links TRBV6-5 to TRBJ1-2; D gene unclear. The CDR3 sequence is 12 residues long. V was cut by 5 bases and J by 7 bases, with 11 bases left in between. Germline CDR1 reads MNHEY; CDR2 reads SVGAGI. The CDR3 spells CASSDRTTGYTF. The DNA of the CDR3 is TGTGCCAGCAGTGACCGGACGACTGGCTACACCTTC.

This chain connects TRBV5-1 to TRBJ2-7; TRBD1 agrees at 8 bases. The CDR3 runs to 16 residues. After removal of 4 bases from V and 3 bases from J, the junction contained 12 bases not matched to a gene. CDR1 is SGHRS, CDR2 YFSETQ, per germline. In nucleotides, the CDR3 is TGCGCCAGCAGCCCCGGGACAGGAGCTGTAGGCTACGAGCAGTACTTC. Protein: CASSPGTGAVGYEQYF.

This clonotype was recorded a few times. The CDR3 here is CSAAREGPSGELFF. The CDR3 nucleotides read TGCAGTGCCGCCCGGGAGGGGCCCAGCGGGGAGCTGTTTTTT. The V and J genes are TRBV20-1 and TRBJ2-2; 8 nucleotides match TRBD2. Germline V gives CDR1 DFQATT, CDR2 SNEGSKA (reference sequence). The J segment lost 7 bases and the V segment lost 6 bases, leaving 10 bases of the junction unmatched. This CDR3 comprises 14 residues.

This sequence joins TRBV12-3 or TRBV12-4 and TRBJ2-1; D gene uncertain. This CDR3 is built from 14 residues. V was pared by 2 bases and J by 8 bases, with 13 bases between. The CDR3 spells CASSLNLMIDEQFF. Written as DNA, the CDR3 is TGTGCCAGCAGTTTAAACCTGATGATAGATGAGCAGTTCTTC.

This clonotype was found many times. The genes are TRBV6-5 and TRBJ2-1; D remains unclear. Per the germline V gene, CDR1 is MNHEY and CDR2 is SVGAGI. V was trimmed by 5 bases and J by 5 bases, leaving 7 bases between them. The CDR3 extends over 12 amino acids. The CDR3 DNA sequence: TGTGCCAGCAGTCCTCCTAACAATGAGCAGTTCTTC. The encoded protein is CASSPPNNEQFF.

The chain has TRBV29-1 and TRBJ1-2; 10 bases line up with TRBD1. V shed 3 bases and J 5 bases; nucleotides not matched to a gene: 0. The CDR3 has 12 amino acids. Germline assignment: CDR1 SQVTM and CDR2 ANQGSEA. The CDR3: CSVEGQGYGYTF. As DNA, the CDR3 is TGCAGCGTTGAGGGACAGGGGTATGGCTACACCTTC.

This chain links TRBV6-2 or TRBV6-3 with TRBJ2-3; D may correspond to TRBD1 or TRBD2 (6 bases each). Deletions cut 7 bases from V and 0 bases from J, with 11 bases between. Germline V lookup: CDR1 MNHEY, CDR2 SVGEGT. The CDR3 loop spans 14 amino acids. The CDR3 nucleotides are TGTGCCAGCACGGAGGGGGGAAGCACAGATACGCAGTATTTT. Translation: CASTEGGSTDTQYF.

The rearrangement links TRBV27 to TRBJ1-1; D unresolved. V was cut by 7 bases and J by 1 base, with 10 bases left in between. The CDR3 spans 13 residues. CDR1 and CDR2 from the germline V gene are MNHEY and SMNVEV (reference sequence). The CDR3 here is CASNQKGNTEAFF. The CDR3 region has the DNA TGTGCCAGCAACCAGAAGGGGAACACTGAAGCTTTCTTT.

There are many counts of this clonotype. This chain joins TRBV18 and TRBJ2-7, with 8 bases identical to TRBD2. The CDR3 has 14 residues. Germline assignment: CDR1 KGHSH and CDR2 LQKENI. V shed 3 bases and J 1 base; nucleotides not matched to a gene: 2. CDR3 in DNA: TGTGCCAGCTCACCTAGCGGGGAATCCTACGAGCAGTACTTC. Amino acids: CASSPSGESYEQYF.

The sample holds a few counts of this clonotype. V gene TRBV7-2 combines with J gene TRBJ2-1, with 8 bases aligning to TRBD1. Germline V gene lookup returns CDR1 SGHTA and CDR2 FQGNSA. The CDR3 runs to 15 residues. J lost 2 bases, V lost 7 bases, and 7 bases had no gene match. CDR3 region: CASTMDRAAYNEQFF. The CDR3 DNA reads as TGTGCCAGCACCATGGACAGGGCCGCCTACAATGAGCAGTTCTTC.

This clonotype showed up just a few times. The gene calls are TRBV5-8 and TRBJ1-4; 7 nucleotides align to TRBD1. The germline gives CDR1 SGHTS, CDR2 YDEGEE. This CDR3 has 16 amino acids. The V and J ends lost 0 bases and 5 bases, in that order; junction bases with no gene match: 7. CDR3 sequence reads: CASSLGSSRGNEKLFF. CDR3 nucleotides: TGTGCCAGCAGCTTGGGGAGTAGCAGGGGGAATGAAAAACTGTTTTTT.

This clonotype was picked up a small number of times. The chain employs TRBV28 and TRBJ1-1; 7 bases align to TRBD1. V lost 7 bases and J lost 5; bases outside the gene matches: 10. From germline, CDR1 is MDHEN and CDR2 SYDVKM. This CDR3 has 14 amino acids. CDR3 residues: CASTQQGRGTEAFF. In DNA, the CDR3 is TGTGCCAGCACCCAACAGGGGAGAGGGACTGAAGCTTTCTTT.

The chain carries TRBV21-1 and TRBJ1-2; the table's D call TRBD1 went unverified against the DNA. TRBV21-1 is flagged as a pseudogene. The length of the CDR3 is 17 residues. DNA for the CDR3: TGTGCCAGCAGCAAAAAATTTACGGGGCAGGGTTATACTGGCTACACCTTC. Its translation: CASSKKFTGQGYTGYTF.

In its sample, this clonotype was seen many times. The chain recombines TRBV5-6 with TRBJ2-2, with D perhaps matching TRBD1 or TRBD2 (5 bases each). The length of the CDR3 is 16 residues. Per germline, CDR1 SGHDT and CDR2 YYEEEE. V was clipped by 0 bases and J by 1 base, with 10 bases between them. The DNA of the CDR3 is TGTGCCAGCAGCTTGGGGGCAGGGAGGAACACCGGGGAGCTGTTTTTT. Protein product: CASSLGAGRNTGELFF.